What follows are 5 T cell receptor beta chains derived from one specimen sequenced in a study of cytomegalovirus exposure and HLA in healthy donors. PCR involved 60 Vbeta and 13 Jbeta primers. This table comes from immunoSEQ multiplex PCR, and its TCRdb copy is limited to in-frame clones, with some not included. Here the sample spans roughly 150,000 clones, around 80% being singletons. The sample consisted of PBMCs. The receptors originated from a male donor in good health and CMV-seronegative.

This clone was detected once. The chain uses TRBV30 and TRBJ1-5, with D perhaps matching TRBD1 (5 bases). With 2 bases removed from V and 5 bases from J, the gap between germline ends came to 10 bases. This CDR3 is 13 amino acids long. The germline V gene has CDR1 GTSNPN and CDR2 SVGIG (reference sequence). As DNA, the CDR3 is TGTGCCTGGAGTCAGGGATCGGATCAGCCCCAGCATTTT. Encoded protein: CAWSQGSDQPQHF.

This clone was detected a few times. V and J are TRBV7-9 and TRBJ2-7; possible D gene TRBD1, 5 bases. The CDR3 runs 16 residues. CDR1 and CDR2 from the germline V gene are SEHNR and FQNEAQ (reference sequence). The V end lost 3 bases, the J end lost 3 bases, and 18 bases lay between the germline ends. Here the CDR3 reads CASSFPASQGHYEQYF. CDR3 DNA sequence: TGTGCCAGCAGCTTTCCGGCCAGCCAGGGCCACTACGAGCAGTACTTC.

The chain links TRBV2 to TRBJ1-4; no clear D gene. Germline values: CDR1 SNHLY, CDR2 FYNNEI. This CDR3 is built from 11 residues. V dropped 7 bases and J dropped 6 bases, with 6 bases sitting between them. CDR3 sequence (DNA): TGTGCCAGCATTCGGGATGAAAAACTGTTTTTT. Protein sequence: CASIRDEKLFF.

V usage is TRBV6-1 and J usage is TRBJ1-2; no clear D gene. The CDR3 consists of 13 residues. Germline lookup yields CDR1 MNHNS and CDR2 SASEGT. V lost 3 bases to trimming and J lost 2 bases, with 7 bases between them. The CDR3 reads CASSDNRNYGYTF. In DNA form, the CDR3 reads TGTGCCAGCAGTGACAACAGAAACTATGGCTACACCTTC.

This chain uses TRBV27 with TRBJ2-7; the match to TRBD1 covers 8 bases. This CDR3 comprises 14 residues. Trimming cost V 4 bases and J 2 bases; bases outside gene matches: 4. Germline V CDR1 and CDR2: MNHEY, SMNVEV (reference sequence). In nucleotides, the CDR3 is TGTGCCAGCAGTTCTCGACAGGGGCCCTACGAGCAGTACTTC. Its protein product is CASSSRQGPYEQYF.